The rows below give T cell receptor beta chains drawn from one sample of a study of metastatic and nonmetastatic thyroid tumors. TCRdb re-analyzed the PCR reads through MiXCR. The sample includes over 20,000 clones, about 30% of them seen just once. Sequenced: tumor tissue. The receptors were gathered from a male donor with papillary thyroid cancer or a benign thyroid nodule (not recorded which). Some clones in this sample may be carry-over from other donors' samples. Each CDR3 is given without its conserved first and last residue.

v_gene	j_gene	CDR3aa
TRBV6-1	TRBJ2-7	ATQGDRSSDEQY
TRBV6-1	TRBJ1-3	ASSQARDNGNTIY
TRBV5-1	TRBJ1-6	ASSSHRDRGDSPLH
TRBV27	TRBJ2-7	ASSSYDNSYEQH
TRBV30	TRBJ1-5	AWTPMGGHNQPQH
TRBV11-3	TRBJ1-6	ASSSSPDNSPLH
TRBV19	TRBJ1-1	AILTGEPNTEAF
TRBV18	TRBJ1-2	ASTPSGQIYGYT
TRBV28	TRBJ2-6	ASSFTVISGANVLT
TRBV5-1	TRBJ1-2	ASSYGQGASYT
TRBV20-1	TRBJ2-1	SARRDRGLNEQF
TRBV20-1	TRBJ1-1	SASSGQELNTEAF
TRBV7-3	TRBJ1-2	ASSLTGEGYT
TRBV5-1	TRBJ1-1	ASSTRGDSRNTEAF
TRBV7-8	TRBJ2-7	ASSSSQGPAGYEQY
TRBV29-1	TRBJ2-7	SVGSGSYEQY
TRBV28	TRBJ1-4	ASSSVREGLF
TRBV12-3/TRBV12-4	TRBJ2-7	ASSRNRWSEQY
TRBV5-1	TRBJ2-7	ASSWGTSYEQY
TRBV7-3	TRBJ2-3	ASSQSGSSTDTQY
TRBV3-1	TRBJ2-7	ASSQPQGRSYEQY
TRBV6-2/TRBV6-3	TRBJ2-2	ASSYSPLTGELF
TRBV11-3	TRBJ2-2	ASSLADRVDTGELF
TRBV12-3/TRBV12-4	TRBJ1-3	AIRTTGTISGNTIY
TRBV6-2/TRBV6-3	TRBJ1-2	ASSYYRTYGYT
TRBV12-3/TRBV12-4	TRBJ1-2	ASTLDVGAPNYGYT
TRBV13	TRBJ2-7	ASSSATSWYEQY
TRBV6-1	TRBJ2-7	ASSSPQGSYEQY
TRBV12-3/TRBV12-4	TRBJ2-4	ASSQDGSTKNIQY
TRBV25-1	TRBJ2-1	ASSDNLAGGEQF
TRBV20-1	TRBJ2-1	SARDLRSYNEQF
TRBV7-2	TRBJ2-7	ASSLGPGSDEQY
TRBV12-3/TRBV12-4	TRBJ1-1	ASSRRDSEAF
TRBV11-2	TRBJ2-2	ASSTAGGLYAGELF
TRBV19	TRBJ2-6	ATKADSGANVLA
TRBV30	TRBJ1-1	AWSVTGLAF
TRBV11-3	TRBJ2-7	ASSSLGLEQY
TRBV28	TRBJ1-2	ASRSTGTGTNYGYT
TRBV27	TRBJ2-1	AIGTSYNEQF
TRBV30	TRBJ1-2	ACPAGVGGYT
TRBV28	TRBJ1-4	ASRERGGASRSNEKLF
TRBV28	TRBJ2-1	ASSFQTRNEQF
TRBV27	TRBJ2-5	ASSLIDGDKTQY
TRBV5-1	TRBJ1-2	ASSPPPGTGGYYGYT
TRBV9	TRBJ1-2	ASSAWDRGNYGYT